This T cell receptor (beta chain) was identified during a study of cytomegalovirus exposure and HLA in healthy donors. Although they were nominally healthy when sampled, donors likely had unrecorded immune exposures. Broader study findings: In a later analysis, productive TCRs from donors in an Asian-associated ancestry cluster reportedly carried fewer N-insertions than the cohort mean. According to the study, some 160 TCR beta chains were cytomegalovirus-associated.

As for this clone: The target antigen is unknown.

PCR involved 60 Vbeta and 13 Jbeta primers. Original analysis: About 9.9 million shared chains were among approximately 87 million unique TCR beta chains counted in a later analysis. Generated by immunoSEQ multiplex PCR, the TCRdb table keeps only in-frame clones and is missing some. V and J calls and clone size are as listed in that table; D and trimming were resolved from the DNA. The repertoire holds approximately 160,000 clones, approximately 84% seen once, with roughly 3% in the top ten. Germline V lookup: CDR1 MDHEN, CDR2 SYDVKM. CDR3 length equals 13 residues. V dropped 3 bases and J dropped 5 bases, with 10 bases sitting between them.

The origin of this receptor is a woman aged 50 to 60 in good health and CMV-seropositive. Sequencing input: PBMCs. The chain uses TRBV28 and TRBJ2-5; a weak D match, TRBD2 (5 bases). Written as DNA, the CDR3 is TGTGCCAGCAGTTTGGCCGGCGGGGAGACCCAGTACTTC. It specifies CASSLAGGETQYF.